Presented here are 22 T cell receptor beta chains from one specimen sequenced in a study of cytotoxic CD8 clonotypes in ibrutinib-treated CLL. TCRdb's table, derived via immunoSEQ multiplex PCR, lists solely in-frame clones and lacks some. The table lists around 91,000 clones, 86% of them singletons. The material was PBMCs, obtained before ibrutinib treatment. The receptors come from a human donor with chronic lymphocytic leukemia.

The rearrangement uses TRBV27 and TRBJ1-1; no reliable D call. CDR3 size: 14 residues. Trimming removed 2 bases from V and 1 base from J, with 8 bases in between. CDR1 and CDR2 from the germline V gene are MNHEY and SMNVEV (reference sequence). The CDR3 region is CASSLPGGNTEAFF. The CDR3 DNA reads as TGTGCCAGCAGTTTACCGGGAGGGAACACTGAAGCTTTCTTT.

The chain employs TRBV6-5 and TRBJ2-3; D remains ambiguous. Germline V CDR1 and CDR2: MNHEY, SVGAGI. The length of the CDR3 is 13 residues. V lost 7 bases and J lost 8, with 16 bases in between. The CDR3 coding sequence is TGTGCCAGCACCCACGTGAAATCCGGTACGCAGTATTTT. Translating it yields CASTHVKSGTQYF.

The CDR3: CASSPPGQGANEQFF. The CDR3 DNA reads as TGTGCCAGCAGCCCACCGGGACAGGGGGCCAATGAGCAGTTCTTC. The rearrangement uses TRBV5-4 and TRBJ2-1; 12 nucleotides agree with TRBD1. V lost 4 bases to trimming and J lost 6 bases; unmatched junction nucleotides: 5. This CDR3 spans 15 amino acids. Germline V lookup: CDR1 SGHNT, CDR2 YYREEE (reference sequence).

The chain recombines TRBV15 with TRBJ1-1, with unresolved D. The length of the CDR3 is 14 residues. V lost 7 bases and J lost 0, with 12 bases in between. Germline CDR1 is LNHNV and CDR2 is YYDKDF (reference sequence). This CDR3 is CATTRVSVNTEAFF. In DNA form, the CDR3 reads TGTGCCACCACCCGAGTGAGTGTGAACACTGAAGCTTTCTTT.

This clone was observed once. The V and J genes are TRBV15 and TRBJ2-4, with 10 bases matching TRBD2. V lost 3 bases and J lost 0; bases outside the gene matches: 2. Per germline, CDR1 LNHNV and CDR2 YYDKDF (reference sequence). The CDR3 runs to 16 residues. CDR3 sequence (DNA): TGTGCCACCAGCAGGGGACTAGCGAGAGCCAAAAACATTCAGTACTTC. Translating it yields CATSRGLARAKNIQYF. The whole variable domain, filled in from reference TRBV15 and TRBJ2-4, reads DAMVIQNPRYQVTQFGKPVTLSCSQTLNHNVMYWYQQKSSQAPKLLFHYYDKDFNNEADTPDNFQSRRPNTSFCFLDIRSPGLGDTAMYLCATSRGLARAKNIQYFGAGTRLSVL.

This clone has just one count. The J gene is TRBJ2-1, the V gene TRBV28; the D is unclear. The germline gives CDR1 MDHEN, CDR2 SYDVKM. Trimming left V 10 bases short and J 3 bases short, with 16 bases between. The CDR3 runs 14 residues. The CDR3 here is CATVMAGFYNEQFF. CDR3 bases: TGTGCCACCGTAATGGCCGGGTTCTACAATGAGCAGTTCTTC.

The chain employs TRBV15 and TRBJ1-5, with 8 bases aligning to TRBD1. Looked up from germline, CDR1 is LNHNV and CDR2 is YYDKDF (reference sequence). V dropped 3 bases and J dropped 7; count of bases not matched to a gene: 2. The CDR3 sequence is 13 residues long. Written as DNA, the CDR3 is TGTGCCACCAGCAGGGACAGGGTCCAGCCCCAGCATTTT. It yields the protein CATSRDRVQPQHF. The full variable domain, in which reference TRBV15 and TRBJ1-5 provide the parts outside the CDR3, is DAMVIQNPRYQVTQFGKPVTLSCSQTLNHNVMYWYQQKSSQAPKLLFHYYDKDFNNEADTPDNFQSRRPNTSFCFLDIRSPGLGDTAMYLCATSRDRVQPQHFGDGTRLSIL.

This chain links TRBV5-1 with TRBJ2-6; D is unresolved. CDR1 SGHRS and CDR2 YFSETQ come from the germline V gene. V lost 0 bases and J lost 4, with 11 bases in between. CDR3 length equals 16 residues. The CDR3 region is CASSLVPAGGANVLTF. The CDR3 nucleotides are TGCGCCAGCAGCTTGGTGCCAGCTGGGGGGGCCAACGTCCTGACTTTC.

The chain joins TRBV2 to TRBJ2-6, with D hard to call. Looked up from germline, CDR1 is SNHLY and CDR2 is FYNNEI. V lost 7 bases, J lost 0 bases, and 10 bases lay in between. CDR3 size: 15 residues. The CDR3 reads CASTIMTSGANVLTF. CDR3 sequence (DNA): TGTGCCAGCACTATAATGACCTCTGGGGCCAACGTCCTGACTTTC.

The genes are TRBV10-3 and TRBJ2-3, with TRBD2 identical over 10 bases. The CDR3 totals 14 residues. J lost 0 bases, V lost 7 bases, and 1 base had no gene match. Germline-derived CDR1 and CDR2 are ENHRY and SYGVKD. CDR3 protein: CAIKREGSTDTQYF. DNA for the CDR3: TGTGCCATCAAGCGGGAGGGGAGCACAGATACGCAGTATTTT.

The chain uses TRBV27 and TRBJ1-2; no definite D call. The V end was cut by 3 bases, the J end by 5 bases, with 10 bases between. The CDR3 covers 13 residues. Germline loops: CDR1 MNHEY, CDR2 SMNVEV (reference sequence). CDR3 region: CASSLSSGYGYTF. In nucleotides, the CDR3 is TGTGCCAGCAGTTTGTCCTCGGGGTATGGCTACACCTTC.

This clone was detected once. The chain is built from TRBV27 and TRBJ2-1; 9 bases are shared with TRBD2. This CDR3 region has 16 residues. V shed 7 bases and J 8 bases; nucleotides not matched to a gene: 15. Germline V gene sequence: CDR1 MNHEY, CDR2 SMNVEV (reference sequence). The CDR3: CASNPWAGGPIDEQFF. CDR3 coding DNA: TGTGCCAGCAACCCATGGGCGGGAGGGCCAATTGATGAGCAGTTCTTC.

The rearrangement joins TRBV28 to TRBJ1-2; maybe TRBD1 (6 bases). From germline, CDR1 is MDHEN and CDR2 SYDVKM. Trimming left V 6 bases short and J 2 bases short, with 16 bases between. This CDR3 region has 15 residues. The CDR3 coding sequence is TGTGCCAGCAGCCCCTCGGGTACAGGGAACTATGGCTACACCTTC. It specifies CASSPSGTGNYGYTF.

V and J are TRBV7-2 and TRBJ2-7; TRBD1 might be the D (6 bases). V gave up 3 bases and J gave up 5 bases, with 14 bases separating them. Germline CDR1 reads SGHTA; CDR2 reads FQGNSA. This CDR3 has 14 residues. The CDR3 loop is CASSLPQGDHEQYF. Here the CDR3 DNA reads TGTGCCAGCAGCTTGCCACAGGGCGACCACGAGCAGTACTTC.

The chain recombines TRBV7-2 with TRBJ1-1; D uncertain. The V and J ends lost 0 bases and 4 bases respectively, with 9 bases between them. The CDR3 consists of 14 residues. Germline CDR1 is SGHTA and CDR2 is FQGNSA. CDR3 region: CASSLAGYGTEAFF. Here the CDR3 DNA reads TGTGCCAGCAGCTTAGCGGGTTACGGCACTGAAGCTTTCTTT.

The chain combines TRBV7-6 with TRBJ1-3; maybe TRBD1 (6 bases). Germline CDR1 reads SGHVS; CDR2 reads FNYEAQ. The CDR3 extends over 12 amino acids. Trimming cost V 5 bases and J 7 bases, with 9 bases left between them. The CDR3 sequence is CASSRDINTIYF. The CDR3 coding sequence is TGTGCCAGCAGCCGGGACATCAACACCATATATTTT.

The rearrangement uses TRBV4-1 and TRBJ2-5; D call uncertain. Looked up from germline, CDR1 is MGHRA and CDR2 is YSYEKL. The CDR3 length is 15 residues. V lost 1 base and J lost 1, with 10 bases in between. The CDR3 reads CASSQGDSLQETQYF. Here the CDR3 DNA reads TGCGCCAGCAGCCAAGGGGATAGCCTCCAAGAGACCCAGTACTTC.

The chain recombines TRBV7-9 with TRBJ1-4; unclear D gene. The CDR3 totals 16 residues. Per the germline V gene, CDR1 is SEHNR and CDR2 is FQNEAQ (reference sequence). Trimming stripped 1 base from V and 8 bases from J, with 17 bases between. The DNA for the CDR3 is TGTGCCAGCAGCTTAGATTTCGTGGCCATAGGCGAAAAACTGTTTTTT. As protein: CASSLDFVAIGEKLFF.

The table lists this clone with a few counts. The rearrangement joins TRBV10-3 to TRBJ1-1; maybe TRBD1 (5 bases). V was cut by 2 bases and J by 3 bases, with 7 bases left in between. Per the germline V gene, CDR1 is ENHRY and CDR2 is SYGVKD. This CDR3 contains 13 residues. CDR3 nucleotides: TGTGCCATCAGTGAGGCGGGGGACACTGAAGCTTTCTTT. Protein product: CAISEAGDTEAFF.

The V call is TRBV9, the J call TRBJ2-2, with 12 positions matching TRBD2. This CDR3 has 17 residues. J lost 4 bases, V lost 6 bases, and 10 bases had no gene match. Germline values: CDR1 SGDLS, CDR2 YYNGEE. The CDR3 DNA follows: TGTGCCAGCACGCGGACTAGCGGGATAGTAGGCACCGGGGAGCTGTTTTTT. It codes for CASTRTSGIVGTGELFF.

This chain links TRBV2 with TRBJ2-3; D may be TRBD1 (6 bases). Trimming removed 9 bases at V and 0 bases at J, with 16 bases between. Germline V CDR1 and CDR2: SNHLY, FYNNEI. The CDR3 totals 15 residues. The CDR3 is CARSESDRSTDTQYF. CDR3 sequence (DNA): TGTGCCAGGTCGGAGTCTGACAGGAGCACAGATACGCAGTATTTT.

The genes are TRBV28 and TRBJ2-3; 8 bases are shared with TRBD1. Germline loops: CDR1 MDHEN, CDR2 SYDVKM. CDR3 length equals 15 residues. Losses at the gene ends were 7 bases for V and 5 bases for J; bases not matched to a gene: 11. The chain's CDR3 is CASNQDRVGVDTQYF. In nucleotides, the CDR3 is TGTGCCAGCAACCAGGACAGGGTGGGTGTAGATACGCAGTATTTT.